Listed here are 23 T cell receptor beta chains from one sample, sequenced in a study of T cell responses to AZD1222 COVID-19 vaccine. The assay was immunoSEQ multiplex PCR, and TCRdb's table has in-frame clones only and misses some. This table has about 150,000 clones, 94% appearing once. Sequenced material: peripheral blood, taken on day 0 of AZD1222 vaccination. Receptors were obtained from an adult in good health.

The V and J genes are TRBV9 and TRBJ2-3; 13 nucleotides align to TRBD2. The germline CDR1 and CDR2 sequences are SGDLS and YYNGEE. The CDR3 totals 18 residues. V gave up 0 bases and J gave up 0 bases; unmatched junction bases: 4. The CDR3 spells CASSVALAGGSSTDTQYF. The CDR3 DNA reads TGTGCCAGCAGCGTAGCACTAGCGGGGGGGTCTAGCACAGATACGCAGTATTTT.

The J gene is TRBJ2-3, the V gene TRBV2; TRBD2 might be the D (6 bases). Germline-derived CDR1 and CDR2 are SNHLY and FYNNEI. The CDR3 runs 14 residues. The germline V and J ends were trimmed by 5 bases and 4 bases, with 13 bases remaining between them. CDR3 residues: CASSPGLPPDTQYF. CDR3 DNA sequence: TGTGCCAGCAGTCCGGGACTCCCGCCAGATACGCAGTATTTT. Full variable domain (missing parts from reference TRBV2 and TRBJ2-3): EPEVTQTPSHQVTQMGQEVILRCVPISNHLYFYWYRQILGQKVEFLVSFYNNEISEKSEIFDDQFSVERPDGSNFTLKIRSTKLEDSAMYFCASSPGLPPDTQYFGPGTRLTVL.

The chain links TRBV12-5 to TRBJ2-7; 7 nucleotides match TRBD2. Germline CDR1 is LGHNT and CDR2 is FRNRAP. V was pared by 0 bases and J by 3 bases, with 11 bases of the junction left unmatched. The CDR3 runs to 17 residues. The CDR3 DNA follows: TGTGCTAGTGGTTTGGTACTTCCTGGCGGGAGAGGCTACGAGCAGTACGTC. Amino acids: CASGLVLPGGRGYEQYV.

This clone was found a few times. The V and J genes are TRBV7-9 and TRBJ2-7, with 10 bases aligning to TRBD1. The CDR3 contains 14 residues. V trimming: 6 bases; J trimming: 5 bases; junction bases outside the gene matches: 7. Germline values: CDR1 SEHNR, CDR2 FQNEAQ (reference sequence). In DNA form, the CDR3 reads TGTGCCAGCAGTGACCGACAGGGGGCCAACGAGCAGTACGTC. Translated, it gives CASSDRQGANEQYV.

Only one count was recorded for this clone. This sequence joins TRBV2 and TRBJ1-4; D is ambiguous. Deletions cut 8 bases from V and 6 bases from J, with 13 bases between. Germline V lookup: CDR1 SNHLY, CDR2 FYNNEI. The CDR3 is 13 residues long. DNA of the CDR3: TGTGCCAGCTACCGGCAGGCCGATGAAAAACTGTTTTTT. This encodes CASYRQADEKLFF.

Here the CDR3 reads CASSQPGADTQYF. For the CDR3, the DNA is TGTGCCAGCAGCCAACCTGGGGCCGATACGCAGTATTTT. The chain is built from TRBV14 and TRBJ2-3, with D perhaps matching TRBD1 (5 bases). Germline CDR1 and CDR2: SGHDN and FVKESK. The CDR3 spans 13 residues. Trimming removed 2 bases from V and 6 bases from J, with 9 bases in between.

This rearrangement joins TRBV7-3 to TRBJ2-1; maybe TRBD2 (5 bases). The CDR3 is made up of 17 amino acids. Trimming took 5 bases from V and 7 from J, leaving 24 bases between them. Per the germline V gene, CDR1 is SGHTA and CDR2 is FQGTGA. In nucleotides, the CDR3 is TGTGCCAGCAGCCTTACAGCGAGCGGTTGGCCGGTGAATGAGCAGTTCTTC. Translated, it gives CASSLTASGWPVNEQFF.

The chain links TRBV28 to TRBJ1-3; D is ambiguous. This CDR3 contains 14 residues. With 7 bases removed from V and 3 bases from J, the gap between germline ends came to 13 bases. Germline V gene lookup returns CDR1 MDHEN and CDR2 SYDVKM. CDR3 in amino acids: CASTFEGSGNTIYF. CDR3 in DNA: TGTGCCAGCACCTTTGAGGGAAGTGGAAACACCATATATTTT.

This chain's CDR3 is CASTSGDRNYGYTF. The CDR3, as DNA: TGTGCCAGCACTTCCGGAGACCGCAACTATGGCTACACCTTC. This chain joins TRBV6-5 and TRBJ1-2, with D unresolved. The V end lost 7 bases, the J end lost 2 bases, and 14 bases lay between the germline ends. The CDR3 extends over 14 amino acids. Germline V CDR1 and CDR2: MNHEY, SVGAGI.

The chain couples TRBV4-2 to TRBJ2-5, with 12 bases identical to TRBD1. The CDR3 runs to 17 residues. V trimming: 0 bases; J trimming: 5 bases; junction bases outside the gene matches: 7. Germline V gene sequence: CDR1 LGHNA, CDR2 YNFKEQ. The CDR3 spells CASSQEFVGQGAETQYF. The CDR3 nucleotides are TGTGCCAGCAGCCAAGAGTTTGTGGGACAGGGGGCTGAGACCCAGTACTTC.

The chain uses TRBV4-2 and TRBJ1-1, with 10 bases that match TRBD1. This CDR3 is 17 amino acids long. CDR1 LGHNA and CDR2 YNFKEQ come from the germline V gene. With 2 bases clipped from V and 5 bases from J, the junction kept 11 bases outside the gene matches. The CDR3 region is CASSQSLGQGGGTEAFF. CDR3 sequence (DNA): TGTGCCAGCAGCCAATCCCTCGGACAGGGGGGAGGGACTGAAGCTTTCTTT.

The chain has TRBV28 and TRBJ2-5; no clear D gene. The V gene's germline CDR1 is MDHEN and CDR2 SYDVKM. The CDR3 has 14 residues. V lost 7 bases, J lost 3 bases, and 15 bases lay in between. CDR3 sequence: CASTHYTPKETQYF. Written as DNA, the CDR3 is TGTGCCAGCACCCACTACACCCCCAAAGAGACCCAGTACTTC.

The gene calls are TRBV28 and TRBJ2-7, with 12 positions matching TRBD2. This CDR3 contains 16 residues. The germline V gene encodes CDR1 MDHEN and CDR2 SYDVKM. V lost 3 bases and J lost 0; bases outside the gene matches: 3. The CDR3 coding sequence is TGTGCCAGCAGTTTGGGGACTAGCGGGCTCTCCTACGAGCAGTACGTC. Translated, it gives CASSLGTSGLSYEQYV.

This chain uses TRBV5-1 with TRBJ2-3; 15 nucleotides match TRBD2. Unmatched junction bases numbered 4, after V lost 3 bases and J lost 5 bases. Germline CDR1 SGHRS, CDR2 YFSETQ. The CDR3 totals 16 residues. As DNA, the CDR3 is TGCGCCAGCAGCTCGGGACTAGCGGGGGGTGGAGATACGCAGTATTTT. This codes for CASSSGLAGGGDTQYF.

The chain carries TRBV4-1 and TRBJ2-1; 9 positions agree with TRBD2. Germline trimming cut 1 base from V and 7 bases from J; bases unmatched to any gene: 14. Germline V gene sequence: CDR1 MGHRA, CDR2 YSYEKL. The CDR3 contains 18 residues. The CDR3 loop reads CASSQVVSGGTLFNEQFF. The CDR3 DNA sequence: TGCGCCAGCAGCCAAGTAGTAAGCGGGGGGACGTTATTTAATGAGCAGTTCTTC.

V and J are TRBV5-1 and TRBJ1-3, with D possibly matching TRBD1 (6 bases). V dropped 0 bases and J dropped 2 bases, with 12 bases sitting between them. Germline V CDR1 and CDR2: SGHRS, YFSETQ. The CDR3 sequence is 16 residues long. CDR3 sequence (DNA): TGCGCCAGCAGCTTGGTTCCAGGGGAACCTGGAAACACCATATATTTT. This translates into CASSLVPGEPGNTIYF.

The genes are TRBV12-5 and TRBJ2-1, with 7 bases aligning to TRBD2. Germline lookup yields CDR1 LGHNT and CDR2 FRNRAP. This CDR3 comprises 17 residues. After removal of 3 bases from V and 1 base from J, the junction contained 9 bases not matched to a gene. The CDR3 sequence is CASGLEFAGVSYNEQFF. CDR3 sequence (DNA): TGTGCTAGTGGTTTAGAATTCGCGGGAGTGTCCTACAATGAGCAGTTCTTC.

The CDR3 sequence is CASSIRSGGGTDTQYF. CDR3 DNA: TGTGCCAGTAGTATTCGTAGCGGGGGGGGCACAGATACGCAGTATTTT. The chain recombines TRBV19 with TRBJ2-3; 11 bases match TRBD2. Looked up from germline, CDR1 is LNHDA and CDR2 is SQIVND (reference sequence). The CDR3 is 16 residues long. V gave up 3 bases and J gave up 1 base; unmatched junction bases: 3.

J is TRBJ1-6 and V is TRBV9; the D gene is possibly TRBD1 (5 bases). This CDR3 is built from 17 residues. The germline CDR1 and CDR2 sequences are SGDLS and YYNGEE. V lost 4 bases and J lost 11, with 25 bases in between. CDR3 DNA sequence: TGTGCCAGCAGCCACGGGGCAGGGAACCTAGAATTAACACCCCTCCACTTT. Residues: CASSHGAGNLELTPLHF.

The rearrangement joins TRBV7-2 to TRBJ1-6, with D hard to call. CDR1 SGHTA and CDR2 FQGNSA come from the germline V gene. Between the trimmed V and J ends, which lost 3 bases and 9 bases, there was a span of 15 bases. The CDR3 consists of 15 residues. In DNA form, the CDR3 reads TGTGCCAGCAGCTTCACCCTGGCTTTGGGTTCACCCCTCCACTTT. As protein: CASSFTLALGSPLHF.

The chain couples TRBV6-1 to TRBJ1-3; no definite D call. The CDR3 runs to 14 residues. Trimming left V 3 bases short and J 2 bases short, with 8 bases between. CDR1 is MNHNS, CDR2 SASEGT, per germline. The CDR3 loop reads CASSDELAGNTIYF. CDR3 bases: TGTGCCAGCAGTGACGAATTGGCTGGAAACACCATATATTTT.

A single count supports this clone. The CDR3 coding sequence is TGTGCCACCAGTGATGGCGGGAGGGGAACAGATACGCAGTATTTT. It codes for CATSDGGRGTDTQYF. The V and J genes are TRBV24-1 and TRBJ2-3, with 9 nucleotides matching TRBD2. The CDR3 is made up of 15 amino acids. Germline assignment: CDR1 KGHDR and CDR2 SFDVKD. V was clipped by 3 bases and J by 3 bases; unmatched bases: 3.

The genes are TRBV28 and TRBJ1-3; unclear D gene. CDR1 and CDR2 from the germline V gene are MDHEN and SYDVKM. V was cut by 6 bases and J by 4 bases, with 7 bases left in between. This CDR3 spans 12 amino acids. The CDR3 DNA sequence: TGTGCCAGCAGCTCCCCAGGAAACACCATATATTTT. Amino acid sequence: CASSSPGNTIYF.